What follows are 31 T cell receptor beta chains derived from one specimen sequenced in a study of long-term antiretroviral therapy in people with HIV. Researchers report immunoSEQ v3.0 was run at survey level. Method: immunoSEQ multiplex PCR; TCRdb's copy keeps in-frame clones and lacks some. The sample shows roughly 2,500 clones, 79% of them seen only once. The sample in question was unsorted PBMCs, obtained 0.4 years before starting antiretroviral therapy. These receptor sequences come from a woman between 35 and 50 years old with HIV.

On this clone itself: At one boundary the junction diverges from the germline segment, which might be a read error. This chain uses TRBV7-3 with TRBJ2-7; the match to TRBD2 covers 7 bases. CDR1 SGHTA and CDR2 FQGTGA come from the germline V gene. The CDR3 is 15 residues long. CDR3 DNA: TGTGCCAGCAGCGTAACAGGAGTAGCGGGCTACGAGCAGTACTTC. Translated: CASSVTGVAGYEQYF. Using reference TRBV7-3 and TRBJ2-7 for the parts outside the CDR3, the full variable domain is GAGVSQTPSNKVTEKGKYVELRCDPISGHTALYWYRQSLGQGPEFLIYFQGTGAADDSGLPNDRFFAVRPEGSVSTLKIQRTERGDSAVYLCASSVTGVAGYEQYFGPGTRLTVT.

The V call is TRBV27, the J call TRBJ2-2, with unresolved D. This CDR3 contains 12 residues. Trimming stripped 5 bases from V and 8 bases from J, with 9 bases between. Germline CDR1 is MNHEY and CDR2 is SMNVEV (reference sequence). CDR3 nucleotide sequence: TGTGCCAGCAGTCCCAATTCAGGGGAGCTGTTTTTT. Translated: CASSPNSGELFF.

This CDR3 is CASSTGTGALETQYF. The CDR3 region has the DNA TGTGCCAGCAGCACTGGGACAGGGGCGCTGGAGACCCAGTACTTC. The chain couples TRBV9 to TRBJ2-5, with 10 bases aligning to TRBD1. V trimming: 4 bases; J trimming: 5 bases; junction bases outside the gene matches: 8. CDR3 length: 15 amino acids. Germline assignment: CDR1 SGDLS and CDR2 YYNGEE. Based on the CDR3 plus reference TRBV9 and TRBJ2-5, the full variable domain is DSGVTQTPKHLITATGQRVTLRCSPRSGDLSVYWYQQSLDQGLQFLIQYYNGEERAKGNILERFSAQQFPDLHSELNLSSLELGDSALYFCASSTGTGALETQYFGPGTRLLVL.

V gene TRBV5-1 combines with J gene TRBJ1-1; D possibly corresponds to TRBD1 (6 bases). The CDR3 totals 14 residues. Germline V CDR1 and CDR2: SGHRS, YFSETQ. Trimming pared 1 base from V and 3 bases from J, leaving 10 bases between. CDR3 sequence: CASSLNRVDTEAFF. CDR3 sequence (DNA): TGCGCCAGCAGCTTGAACAGGGTGGACACTGAAGCTTTCTTT.

This clone is large in the sample. The chain uses TRBV9 and TRBJ2-5; TRBD2 might be the D (5 bases). CDR1 and CDR2 (germline): SGDLS, YYNGEE. Trimming stripped 3 bases from V and 1 base from J, with 13 bases between. The CDR3 contains 15 residues. In DNA form, the CDR3 reads TGTGCCAGCAGCGCCGATGCGGGCGTCCAAGAGACCCAGTACTTC. It specifies CASSADAGVQETQYF. The complete variable domain, with remaining parts taken from reference TRBV9 and TRBJ2-5, reads DSGVTQTPKHLITATGQRVTLRCSPRSGDLSVYWYQQSLDQGLQFLIQYYNGEERAKGNILERFSAQQFPDLHSELNLSSLELGDSALYFCASSADAGVQETQYFGPGTRLLVL.

This chain uses TRBV7-8 with TRBJ2-7; unclear D gene. V was pared by 0 bases and J by 2 bases, with 5 bases between. Germline V gives CDR1 SGHVS, CDR2 FQNEAQ. CDR3 length: 13 residues. For the CDR3, the DNA is TGTGCCAGCAGCTTAGCGCTGGCCTACGAGCAGTACTTC. The encoded protein is CASSLALAYEQYF.

The rearrangement links TRBV7-3 to TRBJ2-2; weak D call: TRBD1 (6 bases). This CDR3 is built from 14 residues. Germline CDR1 reads SGHTA; CDR2 reads FQGTGA. The V end was cut by 5 bases, the J end by 4 bases, with 11 bases between. The CDR3 is CASSLIGGTGELFF. The CDR3, as DNA: TGTGCCAGCAGCCTTATAGGGGGCACCGGGGAGCTGTTTTTT.

The chain combines TRBV11-2 with TRBJ2-5; 13 bases fit TRBD2. CDR1 is SGHAT, CDR2 FQNNGV, per germline. The CDR3 covers 19 residues. With V trimmed by 4 bases and J by 2 bases, 13 bases remained unmatched. The CDR3 bases are TGTGCCAGCAGCTCGAGATGGACTAGCGGGAGTGGAAAACAAGAGACCCAGTACTTC. It yields the protein CASSSRWTSGSGKQETQYF.

This chain joins TRBV2 and TRBJ2-4; TRBD2 aligns across 8 bases. Germline V CDR1 and CDR2: SNHLY, FYNNEI. The CDR3 is 16 residues long. V lost 4 bases, J lost 3 bases, and 8 bases stayed unmatched. CDR3 DNA: TGTGCCAGCAGTGTTACGGGGGGGAAGGACAAAAACATTCAGTACTTC. Its protein product is CASSVTGGKDKNIQYF.

The chain's CDR3 is CAIRGGQGANMNTEAFF. The CDR3 DNA follows: TGTGCCATCAGGGGAGGGCAGGGGGCGAACATGAACACTGAAGCTTTCTTT. The V and J genes are TRBV10-3 and TRBJ1-1; 8 bases agree with TRBD1. V lost 6 bases and J lost 0; bases outside the gene matches: 12. The V gene's germline CDR1 is ENHRY and CDR2 SYGVKD. This CDR3 is built from 17 residues.

This rearrangement joins TRBV18 to TRBJ2-4; either TRBD1 or TRBD2 may supply D (5 bases each). V was shortened by 0 bases and J by 6 bases, with 21 bases between the two germline ends. CDR1 and CDR2 (germline): KGHSH, LQKENI. This CDR3 region has 18 residues. CDR3 DNA sequence: TGTGCCAGCTCACCACCGACCCCTTCAGGGAAGGAGGCAAACATTCAGTACTTC. Encoded protein: CASSPPTPSGKEANIQYF.

This clone was counted between two and nine times. The rearrangement joins TRBV5-4 to TRBJ2-7; 9 bases are shared with TRBD2. Losses at the gene ends were 4 bases for V and 7 bases for J; bases not matched to a gene: 15. The CDR3 has 16 amino acids. Per germline, CDR1 SGHNT and CDR2 YYREEE (reference sequence). Here the CDR3 reads CASSPGGSGSTSEQYF. The CDR3 DNA reads TGTGCCAGCAGCCCTGGTGGTAGCGGGAGCACCTCGGAGCAGTACTTC.

This chain uses TRBV7-6 with TRBJ2-7; unclear D gene. Germline values: CDR1 SGHVS, CDR2 FNYEAQ. The CDR3 covers 11 residues. The V and J ends lost 5 bases and 7 bases respectively, with 9 bases between them. CDR3 DNA sequence: TGTGCCAGCAGCACGATTGGGGAGCAGTACTTC. The encoded protein is CASSTIGEQYF.

This clone is deemed large. The chain has TRBV9 and TRBJ2-1; D assignment may be TRBD1 or TRBD2 (6 bases each). Per germline, CDR1 SGDLS and CDR2 YYNGEE. V lost 6 bases, J lost 6 bases, and 16 bases lay in between. This CDR3 comprises 14 residues. The CDR3 coding sequence is TGTGCCAGCACCCCCGGGGGCGCTTTCAATGAGCAGTTCTTC. This encodes CASTPGGAFNEQFF. Full variable domain (missing parts from reference TRBV9 and TRBJ2-1): DSGVTQTPKHLITATGQRVTLRCSPRSGDLSVYWYQQSLDQGLQFLIQYYNGEERAKGNILERFSAQQFPDLHSELNLSSLELGDSALYFCASTPGGAFNEQFFGPGTRLTVL.

The rearrangement uses TRBV7-8 and TRBJ2-1; D unresolved. The CDR3 extends over 12 amino acids. CDR1 and CDR2 from the germline V gene are SGHVS and FQNEAQ. The V end was cut by 5 bases, the J end by 1 base, with 3 bases between. The DNA of the CDR3 is TGTGCCAGCAGCCTATCCTACAATGAGCAGTTCTTC. This sequence encodes CASSLSYNEQFF.

V is TRBV19 and J is TRBJ1-1; 7 positions agree with TRBD1. The CDR3 totals 15 residues. Trimming cost V 7 bases and J 3 bases; bases outside gene matches: 11. Germline loops: CDR1 LNHDA, CDR2 SQIVND (reference sequence). This CDR3 reads CASTLKAGGYTEAFF. CDR3 in DNA: TGTGCCAGTACCTTAAAGGCAGGGGGATACACTGAAGCTTTCTTT.

The chain has TRBV5-1 and TRBJ2-3; no clear D gene. V shed 4 bases and J shed 2 bases, with 11 bases lying between them. The germline V gene encodes CDR1 SGHRS and CDR2 YFSETQ. The CDR3 sequence is 14 residues long. The CDR3: CASSTGSNTDTQYF. The CDR3 DNA reads as TGCGCCAGCAGCACTGGTTCCAACACAGATACGCAGTATTTT.

The chain employs TRBV4-3 and TRBJ2-2; 7 bases line up with TRBD1. The V segment lost 1 base and the J segment 1 base; nucleotides outside the gene matches: 0. CDR3 length: 15 amino acids. Germline lookup yields CDR1 LGHNA and CDR2 YSLEER. The CDR3 nucleotides are TGCGCCAGCAGCCAAGGGGACAGGAACACCGGGGAGCTGTTTTTT. It translates to CASSQGDRNTGELFF.

J is TRBJ1-1 and V is TRBV21-1; no DNA check was done on the table's D call, TRBD1. TRBV21-1 is marked as a pseudogene. CDR3 length equals 15 residues. In DNA form, the CDR3 reads TGTGCCAGCAGCCGGACAGGGGATTCAGGCACTGAAGCATTCTTT. Its translation: CASSRTGDSGTEAFF.

The chain combines TRBV7-9 with TRBJ1-5; D is possibly TRBD1 (5 bases). Germline V gene sequence: CDR1 SEHNR, CDR2 FQNEAQ (reference sequence). The V gene lost 10 bases and the J gene lost 1 base, with 8 bases spanning the gap. This CDR3 is 12 amino acids long. CDR3 residues: CATGTSNQPQHF. The CDR3 nucleotides are TGTGCCACCGGGACCAGCAATCAGCCCCAGCATTTT.

This clone was seen once. The chain uses TRBV7-2 and TRBJ2-7; D is perhaps TRBD1 (6 bases). Germline V gene sequence: CDR1 SGHTA, CDR2 FQGNSA. Trimming removed 6 bases from V and 0 bases from J, with 15 bases in between. CDR3 length equals 15 residues. The CDR3 protein is CASSPDSGISYEQYF. DNA for the CDR3: TGTGCCAGCAGTCCGGACAGTGGGATCTCCTACGAGCAGTACTTC.

This chain joins TRBV28 and TRBJ2-7; maybe TRBD2 (6 bases). The CDR3 runs 12 residues. V was pared by 7 bases and J by 8 bases, with 15 bases between. Looked up from germline, CDR1 is MDHEN and CDR2 is SYDVKM. In DNA form, the CDR3 reads TGTGCCAGCACCCCCCCTCGGGGGAAGCAGTACTTC. The encoded protein is CASTPPRGKQYF. Combining the CDR3 with reference TRBV28 and TRBJ2-7 gives the whole variable domain DVKVTQSSRYLVKRTGEKVFLECVQDMDHENMFWYRQDPGLGLRLIYFSYDVKMKEKGDIPEGYSVSREKKERFSLILESASTNQTSMYLCASTPPRGKQYFGPGTRLTVT.

This chain's CDR3 is CASSYRGVPHGAEAFF. The CDR3 DNA reads TGTGCCAGCAGTTATAGGGGAGTCCCCCACGGGGCTGAAGCTTTCTTT. This rearrangement joins TRBV25-1 to TRBJ1-1; D may be TRBD1 (5 bases). The V gene lost 5 bases and the J gene lost 6 bases, with 22 bases spanning the gap. The germline V gene has CDR1 MGHDK and CDR2 SYGVNS. The length of the CDR3 is 16 residues.

V usage is TRBV6-1 and J usage is TRBJ1-1; D remains ambiguous. Germline CDR1 is MNHNS and CDR2 is SASEGT. The V and J ends lost 4 bases and 7 bases respectively, with 7 bases between them. This CDR3 is 11 amino acids long. CDR3 amino acids: CASSVFDEAFF. CDR3 DNA sequence: TGTGCCAGCAGTGTATTCGATGAAGCTTTCTTT.

This clone has only a few counts. This rearrangement joins TRBV5-6 to TRBJ2-4; D is unresolved. Germline assignment: CDR1 SGHDT and CDR2 YYEEEE. CDR3 length equals 17 residues. Trimming shortened V by 3 bases and J by 0 bases, and 16 bases separated the two germline ends. The CDR3 bases are TGTGCCAGCAGCTGGAGTAGGGATGCGTTAGCCAAAAACATTCAGTACTTC. Amino acids: CASSWSRDALAKNIQYF.

V and J are TRBV6-1 and TRBJ2-1; no definite D call. The CDR3 has 16 residues. CDR1 and CDR2 from the germline V gene are MNHNS and SASEGT. V was clipped by 2 bases and J by 2 bases, with 13 bases between them. In DNA form, the CDR3 reads TGTGCCAGCAGTGAATTTTATTCGGCCCCCTACAATGAGCAGTTCTTC. The encoded protein is CASSEFYSAPYNEQFF.

The rearrangement joins TRBV7-2 to TRBJ2-4, with D unresolved. This CDR3 is 14 amino acids long. Germline CDR1 and CDR2: SGHTA and FQGNSA. V lost 0 bases, J lost 6 bases, and 9 bases lay in between. The CDR3 nucleotides are TGTGCCAGCAGCTTAGCTCTGCTGCCAAACATTCAGTACTTC. Protein: CASSLALLPNIQYF.

The chain's CDR3 is CAGGDRVGIVAGELFF. For the CDR3, the DNA is TGTGCCGGAGGGGACAGGGTTGGTATAGTAGCCGGGGAGCTGTTTTTT. The chain has TRBV2 and TRBJ2-2; 9 bases are shared with TRBD1. Trimming cost V 11 bases and J 6 bases; bases outside gene matches: 16. Germline V lookup: CDR1 SNHLY, CDR2 FYNNEI. This CDR3 contains 16 residues.

The J gene is TRBJ2-2, the V gene TRBV4-3; D call uncertain. The germline CDR1 and CDR2 sequences are LGHNA and YSLEER. The CDR3 is 14 residues long. Between the trimmed V and J ends, which lost 6 bases and 2 bases, there was a span of 10 bases. Written as DNA, the CDR3 is TGCGCCAGCAGAGGTAAAGCAAACACCGGGGAGCTGTTTTTT. Residues: CASRGKANTGELFF.

The chain has TRBV28 and TRBJ2-1, with D perhaps matching TRBD1 or TRBD2 (5 bases each). V dropped 5 bases and J dropped 0 bases, with 14 bases sitting between them. The CDR3 consists of 16 residues. Germline values: CDR1 MDHEN, CDR2 SYDVKM. Here the CDR3 DNA reads TGTGCCAGCAGTCCCCGGGGCAGTAGCTCCTACAATGAGCAGTTCTTC. Translating it yields CASSPRGSSSYNEQFF.

J is TRBJ1-1 and V is TRBV5-5, with D unresolved. CDR1 and CDR2 from the germline V gene are SGHKS and YYEKEE (reference sequence). CDR3 length equals 14 residues. V was cut by 0 bases and J by 4 bases, with 10 bases left in between. CDR3 sequence: CASSLAAGGTEAFF. The CDR3 DNA reads TGTGCCAGCAGCTTGGCGGCAGGAGGCACTGAAGCTTTCTTT.